These 10 T cell receptor beta chains share one sample of origin, sequenced in a study of technical replicates of blood from a handful of donors. Here immunoSEQ multiplex PCR was the method, and the copy in TCRdb shows in-frame clones only, minus some. Of about 12,000 clones listed, 85% to 95% are singletons. The specimen sequenced was PBMCs. These receptor sequences come from a human donor in good health.

This chain joins TRBV30 and TRBJ1-3; D ambiguous. Germline CDR1 is GTSNPN and CDR2 is SVGIG (reference sequence). CDR3 length equals 13 residues. Trimming took off 4 bases at V and 4 bases at J, with 11 bases between the two ends. This chain's CDR3 is CAWTLLFGNTIYF. CDR3 nucleotides: TGTGCCTGGACCCTCCTATTCGGAAACACCATATATTTT.

The chain is built from TRBV12-1 and TRBJ1-1. TRBV12-1 is flagged as a pseudogene. The CDR3 spans 14 residues. The CDR3 reads CASSFAPPGAEAFF. Here the CDR3 DNA reads TGTGCCAGCAGCTTTGCGCCCCCCGGGGCTGAAGCTTTCTTT.

The chain combines TRBV7-3 with TRBJ2-2, with 7 bases identical to TRBD1. The CDR3 has 16 residues. The V gene end was trimmed by 1 base and the J gene end by 8 bases; junction bases not matched to a gene: 10. CDR1 is SGHTA and CDR2 is FQGTGA in the germline V gene. This CDR3 is CASSLSLDRDGGELFF. CDR3 DNA: TGTGCCAGCAGCTTAAGTCTCGACAGGGACGGGGGGGAGCTGTTTTTT.

This clone was counted a few times. The rearrangement joins TRBV2 to TRBJ1-4, with D perhaps matching TRBD1 (5 bases). This CDR3 spans 11 amino acids. V lost 5 bases to trimming and J lost 13 bases, with 11 bases between them. Germline V gene lookup returns CDR1 SNHLY and CDR2 FYNNEI. The CDR3 nucleotides read TGTGCCAGCAGTCCCGGGGGGATACTGTTTTTT. Its protein is CASSPGGILFF.

About this clone: At one end, the junction sequence differs from germline, possibly due to a read error. The chain uses TRBV6-1 and TRBJ2-7, with 9 nucleotides matching TRBD1. From germline, CDR1 is MNHNS and CDR2 SASEGT. There are 16 residues in the CDR3. In DNA, the CDR3 is TGTGCCAGCAGTGAAGGGACCGGGCTCCCGAGGACAGGGGATAACTTC. As protein: CASSEGTGLPRTGDNF.

V gene TRBV29-1 combines with J gene TRBJ1-1; 10 bases match TRBD1. The germline V gene encodes CDR1 SQVTM and CDR2 ANQGSEA. This CDR3 contains 16 residues. V trimming: 6 bases; J trimming: 0 bases; junction bases outside the gene matches: 10. CDR3 in amino acids: CSVSGTGEIMNTEAFF. CDR3 DNA: TGCAGCGTGTCTGGGACAGGGGAAATTATGAACACTGAAGCTTTCTTT.

The chain is built from TRBV5-1 and TRBJ1-2; 9 positions match TRBD1. V shed 4 bases and J 13 bases; nucleotides not matched to a gene: 17. The CDR3 consists of 15 residues. Germline lookup yields CDR1 SGHRS and CDR2 YFSETQ. CDR3: CASSLDTGTGIRSTF. The CDR3 DNA follows: TGCGCCAGCAGCCTAGACACCGGGACAGGGATCCGCTCCACCTTC. The whole variable domain, filled in from reference TRBV5-1 and TRBJ1-2, reads KAGVTQTPRYLIKTRGQQVTLSCSPISGHRSVSWYQQTPGQGLQFLFEYFSETQRNKGNFPGRFSGRQFSNSRSEMNVSTLELGDSALYLCASSLDTGTGIRSTFGSGTRLTVV.

The chain carries TRBV4-2 and TRBJ2-7; possible D gene TRBD1, 5 bases. CDR1 is LGHNA, CDR2 YNFKEQ, per germline. Trimming shortened V by 0 bases and J by 6 bases, and 15 bases separated the two germline ends. The CDR3 covers 15 residues. CDR3 nucleotide sequence: TGTGCCAGCAGCCAAGATCGCGGCACAGGCGGCGAGCAGTACTTC. Its translation is CASSQDRGTGGEQYF.

V is TRBV6-5 and J is TRBJ1-1; D may be TRBD1 (6 bases). The V end was cut by 6 bases, the J end by 1 base, with 9 bases between. The germline gives CDR1 MNHEY, CDR2 SVGAGI. The CDR3 has 13 amino acids. CDR3 in DNA: TGTGCCAGCAGACAGGGACAGAACACTGAAGCTTTCTTT. Protein product: CASRQGQNTEAFF.

This chain uses TRBV6-5 with TRBJ2-1, with 10 positions matching TRBD2. In germline, CDR1 is MNHEY, CDR2 SVGAGI. Trimming at V came to 5 bases and at J to 6 bases, leaving 7 bases not matched to a gene. The CDR3 length is 15 residues. The CDR3 sequence: CASSTLAGDVNEQFF. CDR3 in DNA: TGTGCCAGCAGTACCCTAGCGGGAGACGTCAATGAGCAGTTCTTC.